This T cell receptor beta chain was observed in a study of blood T cell repertoires in COVID-19. Study summary: PBMCs, B-cell-depleted T cells, or T cells were the source of the cDNA or gDNA that made up the material.

The germline V gene has CDR1 SGHAT and CDR2 FQNNGV. The CDR3 contains 13 residues. The V gene lost 2 bases and the J gene lost 8 bases, with 9 bases spanning the gap. Authors' data handling: Reference gene primer amplification in the assay estimated nucleated cell counts. TCRdb's table, derived via immunoSEQ multiplex PCR, lists solely in-frame clones and lacks some. V and J calls and clone size are copied from that table; D and trimming were computed from the DNA. The table has about 130,000 clones, about 93% seen once. Enrolled during active infection, Seattle patients were then followed longitudinally.

The sequence was obtained from a middle-aged man with COVID-19, enrolled during active disease. Sequenced: peripheral blood. The chain links TRBV11-2 to TRBJ1-4, with D uncertain. DNA of the CDR3: TGTGCCAGCAGCTTAAATATCGGGGAAAAACTGTTTTTT. Translating gives CASSLNIGEKLFF.